The clone carrying this T cell receptor (beta chain) was recorded a few times. The sample comes from a study of blood T cell repertoires in COVID-19. Study background: COVID-19 samples, acute and convalescent, were from the United States, Italy and Spain.

This table comes from immunoSEQ multiplex PCR, and its TCRdb copy is limited to in-frame clones, with some not included. The sample includes about 110,000 clones, approximately 87% seen only once; the top ten take roughly 6.5%. Trimming took 4 bases from V and 5 from J; bases not matched to a gene: 6. CDR1 and CDR2 from the germline V gene are SGHAT and FQDESV (reference sequence). The CDR3 is 15 residues long. Sequencing was performed on peripheral blood. The V and J genes are TRBV11-1 and TRBJ2-3; 10 positions match TRBD1. The receptor was derived from a woman aged 45-65 years with acute or convalescent COVID-19. CDR3 amino acids: CASSSRDRGRDTQYF. The CDR3 bases are TGTGCCAGCAGCTCCCGGGACAGGGGAAGAGATACGCAGTATTTT.